The 18 T cell receptor beta chains below all came from one sample that was sequenced in a study of blood T cell repertoires in COVID-19. TCRdb's copy holds only in-frame clones and misses some; the assay was immunoSEQ multiplex PCR. The table records about 150,000 clones, roughly 86% of them present only once. The sequenced material came from peripheral blood. The receptors stem from an elderly woman with COVID-19, enrolled during active disease.

The CDR3 here is CASSEQAYGYTF. The CDR3 coding sequence is TGTGCCAGCAGCGAACAGGCCTATGGCTACACCTTC. This chain links TRBV2 with TRBJ1-2; TRBD1 might be the D (5 bases). The CDR3 is 12 residues long. Per germline, CDR1 SNHLY and CDR2 FYNNEI. The ends were cut back, 6 bases at V and 4 bases at J, with 9 bases in the middle.

V gene TRBV7-9 combines with J gene TRBJ2-7, with no clear D. Germline V CDR1 and CDR2: SEHNR, FQNEAQ (reference sequence). V lost 1 base, J lost 2 bases, and 12 bases lay in between. The CDR3 is 15 residues long. CDR3: CASSLGNGGTYEQYF. The CDR3 nucleotides read TGTGCCAGCAGCTTAGGTAACGGCGGCACCTACGAGCAGTACTTC.

The rearrangement uses TRBV23-1 and TRBJ1-2; D ambiguous. TRBV23-1 is an ORF for which the function is uncertain. The CDR3 is 14 amino acids. Between the trimmed V and J ends, which lost 8 bases and 2 bases, there was a span of 15 bases. CDR3 sequence: CASPVPGNNYGYTF. Here the CDR3 DNA reads TGCGCCAGCCCGGTTCCAGGCAACAACTATGGCTACACCTTC.

CDR3 DNA sequence: TGCGCCAGCAGCTTGCAGACTAGCACAGATACGCAGTATTTT. This gives the protein CASSLQTSTDTQYF. The rearrangement joins TRBV5-1 to TRBJ2-3; D unresolved. The CDR3 length is 14 residues. V dropped 1 base and J dropped 0 bases, with 6 bases sitting between them. The germline CDR1 and CDR2 sequences are SGHRS and YFSETQ.

CDR3 sequence: CTSSRGPPQPQHF. DNA for the CDR3: TGCACCAGCAGCCGCGGGCCACCTCAGCCCCAGCATTTT. V and J are TRBV1 and TRBJ1-5. TRBV1 is deemed a pseudogene. The CDR3 length is 13 residues.

This clone was seen only a few times. J is TRBJ2-1 and V is TRBV20-1, with 8 bases fitting TRBD1. Germline V gene data show CDR1 as DFQATT and CDR2 as SNEGSKA (reference sequence). CDR3 length: 15 amino acids. Unmatched junction bases numbered 8, after V lost 3 bases and J lost 4 bases. The CDR3 DNA is TGCAGTGCTAGTACGACAGGGGATTATTACAATGAGCAGTTCTTC. Translation gives CSASTTGDYYNEQFF.

This clone was picked up a small number of times. The chain joins TRBV9 to TRBJ2-2; the match to TRBD2 covers 9 bases. The CDR3 loop spans 16 amino acids. V lost 3 bases and J lost 3; bases outside the gene matches: 6. The V gene's germline CDR1 is SGDLS and CDR2 YYNGEE. The DNA for the CDR3 is TGTGCCAGCAGCGCGAGCGGGGGGATGTACACCGGGGAGCTGTTTTTT. Amino acids: CASSASGGMYTGELFF.

The chain uses TRBV28 and TRBJ2-1; 9 bases fit TRBD2. The CDR3 sequence is 16 residues long. V trimming: 6 bases; J trimming: 4 bases; junction bases outside the gene matches: 10. Germline V gene lookup returns CDR1 MDHEN and CDR2 SYDVKM. CDR3 in DNA: TGTGCCAGCAGCTCTAGCGGGGCGGCCCGTTACAATGAGCAGTTCTTC. It encodes CASSSSGAARYNEQFF.

The rearrangement links TRBV5-1 to TRBJ2-6, with 8 nucleotides matching TRBD2. V shed 0 bases and J 0 bases; nucleotides not matched to a gene: 2. Germline lookup yields CDR1 SGHRS and CDR2 YFSETQ. The CDR3 sequence is 17 residues long. The DNA for the CDR3 is TGCGCCAGCAGCTTGGTAGCGGGGTTCTCTGGGGCCAACGTCCTGACTTTC. Amino acid sequence: CASSLVAGFSGANVLTF.

This chain connects TRBV27 to TRBJ1-1; 7 bases agree with TRBD1. CDR3 length equals 15 residues. The V and J ends lost 7 bases and 0 bases, in that order; junction bases with no gene match: 8. The germline CDR1 and CDR2 sequences are MNHEY and SMNVEV (reference sequence). This CDR3 is CASTPRTGLNTEAFF. The CDR3 DNA reads TGTGCCAGCACCCCCCGGACAGGATTGAACACTGAAGCTTTCTTT.

The chain employs TRBV12-3 or TRBV12-4 and TRBJ2-7, with 10 bases lining up with TRBD1. The V gene end was trimmed by 6 bases and the J gene end by 6 bases; junction bases not matched to a gene: 5. This CDR3 comprises 13 residues. The CDR3 coding sequence is TGTGCCAGCAGCCGGGGACAGGGGTCCGAGCAGTACTTC. Translating it yields CASSRGQGSEQYF.

The chain carries TRBV6-6 and TRBJ2-4, with 8 bases matching TRBD2. This CDR3 spans 21 amino acids. Per germline, CDR1 MNHNY and CDR2 SVGAGI (reference sequence). Trimming took 6 bases from V and 0 from J; bases not matched to a gene: 22. CDR3 bases: TGTGCCAGCAGCCCAGAAGCCAAAGCGGGAGTGGCTTCCCTAGCCAAAAACATTCAGTACTTC. Residues: CASSPEAKAGVASLAKNIQYF.

V usage is TRBV6-5 and J usage is TRBJ2-7; D may be TRBD2 (6 bases). In germline, CDR1 is MNHEY, CDR2 SVGAGI. This CDR3 comprises 15 residues. The ends were cut back, 0 bases at V and 7 bases at J, with 16 bases in the middle. CDR3 sequence: CASSYSIRGAGEQYF. CDR3 nucleotides: TGTGCCAGCAGTTACTCGATCCGCGGGGCCGGGGAGCAGTACTTC.

The chain employs TRBV2 and TRBJ2-1, with TRBD1 matching 8 bases. Trimming at V came to 3 bases and at J to 2 bases, leaving 3 bases not matched to a gene. Germline assignment: CDR1 SNHLY and CDR2 FYNNEI. CDR3 length equals 15 residues. CDR3 amino acids: CASSDRGLAYNEQFF. The CDR3 DNA follows: TGTGCCAGCAGTGACAGGGGGCTGGCCTACAATGAGCAGTTCTTC.

V is TRBV29-1 and J is TRBJ2-1, with unresolved D. V was clipped by 7 bases and J by 0 bases, with 13 bases between them. Germline values: CDR1 SQVTM, CDR2 ANQGSEA. This CDR3 spans 14 amino acids. CDR3 in DNA: TGCAGCGGCACCCAGGAAAACTCCTACAATGAGCAGTTCTTC. It codes for CSGTQENSYNEQFF.

V gene TRBV14 combines with J gene TRBJ2-5; D possibly corresponds to TRBD2 (5 bases). Germline V gene sequence: CDR1 SGHDN, CDR2 FVKESK. V gave up 8 bases and J gave up 5 bases, with 18 bases separating them. This CDR3 has 14 residues. This CDR3 reads CASPRGAALETQYF. For the CDR3, the DNA is TGTGCCAGCCCCCGTGGAGCGGCTCTCGAGACCCAGTACTTC.

The chain carries TRBV7-2 and TRBJ2-1, with 8 bases lining up with TRBD1. The CDR3 totals 15 residues. Per the germline V gene, CDR1 is SGHTA and CDR2 is FQGNSA. The V segment lost 3 bases and the J segment 5 bases; nucleotides outside the gene matches: 6. The CDR3 protein is CASSFSGGQDNEQFF. As DNA, the CDR3 is TGTGCCAGCAGCTTTTCAGGGGGACAGGACAATGAGCAGTTCTTC.

The J gene is TRBJ1-2, the V gene TRBV11-2; 7 bases are a match to TRBD1. Germline values: CDR1 SGHAT, CDR2 FQNNGV. The length of the CDR3 is 13 residues. V shed 6 bases and J 4 bases; nucleotides not matched to a gene: 5. CDR3 in amino acids: CASSKTGTYGYTF. The CDR3 coding sequence is TGTGCCAGCAGTAAGACAGGGACCTATGGCTACACCTTC.